This passage covers 18 T cell receptor beta chains from one sample sequenced in a study of monozygotic twins with inflammatory bowel disease. From the 5' RACE reads, TCRdb lists one entry per CDR3 protein and no DNA. This sample's table has around 380,000 distinct CDR3 sequences. The sequenced sample was blood. These receptors all stem from a human donor with ulcerative colitis or Crohn's disease, or a healthy co-twin of an affected twin (not recorded which).

The rearrangement links TRBV6-2 or TRBV6-3 to TRBJ2-3; TCRdb lists TRBD2, though no DNA is available to test this call. In germline, CDR1 is MNHEY, CDR2 SVGEGT. The CDR3 covers 17 residues. The CDR3 spells CASRALGLSTGGDTQYF.

The chain uses TRBV30 and TRBJ2-7; checking the TCRdb D call of TRBD1 is not possible without DNA. From germline, CDR1 is GTSNPN and CDR2 SVGIG (reference sequence). The CDR3 sequence is 12 residues long. The CDR3 protein is CAWGDGRYEQYF.

The J gene is TRBJ1-2, the V gene TRBV6-5; the TCRdb D gene call, TRBD1, has no DNA to confirm it. Germline CDR1 and CDR2: MNHEY and SVGAGI. The CDR3 is 12 residues long. CDR3 sequence: CASSWTGTGYTF.

The chain couples TRBV5-6 to TRBJ2-1; TCRdb selects TRBD2, and the lack of DNA leaves this call unchecked. CDR1 SGHDT and CDR2 YYEEEE come from the germline V gene. CDR3 size: 15 residues. CDR3 protein: CASRSGTSGSNEQFF.

The rearrangement uses TRBV3-1 and TRBJ2-1. Germline CDR1 reads LGHDT; CDR2 reads YNNKEL (reference sequence). The CDR3 is made up of 12 amino acids. The CDR3 reads CASSQDYRGLFF.

The CDR3 reads CANSLANSGETQYF. This chain links TRBV12-3 or TRBV12-4 with TRBJ2-5. This CDR3 has 14 residues.

The chain is built from TRBV20-1 and TRBJ1-2; lacking DNA, the TRBD1 call made by TCRdb goes unchecked. The CDR3 spans 15 residues. Germline CDR1 DFQATT, CDR2 SNEGSKA (reference sequence). This CDR3 reads CSARVFPQGARGYTF.

The rearrangement joins TRBV3-1 to TRBJ2-1; TCRdb lists TRBD1, though no DNA is available to test this call. The V gene's germline CDR1 is LGHDT and CDR2 YNNKEL (reference sequence). This CDR3 region has 16 residues. CDR3 sequence reads: CASSQVPGFGYNEQFF.

The chain couples TRBV6-6 to TRBJ2-7. Germline V gene lookup returns CDR1 MNHNY and CDR2 SVGAGI (reference sequence). The CDR3 is 12 residues long. The CDR3 reads CASSHRNYEQYF.

The gene calls are TRBV18 and TRBJ2-1; TCRdb selects TRBD2, and the lack of DNA leaves this call unchecked. Germline V gene lookup returns CDR1 KGHSH and CDR2 LQKENI. The CDR3 is made up of 16 amino acids. This CDR3 reads CASSPPVAGKPDEQFF.

The chain couples TRBV15 to TRBJ2-6. The germline V gene has CDR1 LNHNV and CDR2 YYDKDF (reference sequence). The CDR3 consists of 14 residues. CDR3 loop: CATRQDSGANVLTF. The full variable domain, in which reference TRBV15 and TRBJ2-6 provide the parts outside the CDR3, is DAMVIQNPRYQVTQFGKPVTLSCSQTLNHNVMYWYQQKSSQAPKLLFHYYDKDFNNEADTPDNFQSRRPNTSFCFLDIRSPGLGDTAMYLCATRQDSGANVLTFGAGSRLTVL.

The chain joins TRBV7-2 to TRBJ2-3; TCRdb picks TRBD2, but there is no DNA to check that call. The CDR3 runs to 15 residues. Looked up from germline, CDR1 is SGHTA and CDR2 is FQGNSA. This CDR3 reads CASSLLGRHTDTQYF. Full variable domain (outside the CDR3, taken from reference TRBV7-2 and TRBJ2-3): GAGVSQSPSNKVTEKGKDVELRCDPISGHTALYWYRQSLGQGLEFLIYFQGNSAPDKSGLPSDRFSAERTGGSVSTLTIQRTQQEDSAVYLCASSLLGRHTDTQYFGPGTRLTVL.

J is TRBJ2-7 and V is TRBV3-1; TCRdb lists TRBD1, though no DNA is available to test this call. Germline V gene sequence: CDR1 LGHDT, CDR2 YNNKEL (reference sequence). CDR3 length: 15 amino acids. The CDR3: CASSPGQGPSYEQYF.

CDR3 sequence reads: CASSQDRGAQPQHF. This sequence joins TRBV4-1 and TRBJ1-5. Germline V CDR1 and CDR2: MGHRA, YSYEKL. CDR3 length: 14 amino acids.

V gene TRBV18 combines with J gene TRBJ1-2; with no DNA, the TCRdb D assignment of TRBD1 cannot be verified. Germline V gene lookup returns CDR1 KGHSH and CDR2 LQKENI. There are 15 residues in the CDR3. CDR3 protein: CASSTSTTGPYGYTF.

The chain combines TRBV28 with TRBJ2-3; TCRdb designates TRBD2, a call that cannot be tested without DNA. Germline values: CDR1 MDHEN, CDR2 SYDVKM. CDR3 length equals 15 residues. CDR3 region: CASSPGEGRTDTQYF.

The V and J genes are TRBV4-3 and TRBJ2-1; TCRdb's assignment of TRBD2 cannot be checked, as there is no DNA. Germline-derived CDR1 and CDR2 are LGHNA and YSLEER. The CDR3 has 17 amino acids. The CDR3 region is CASSQVLAGGSYNEQFF.

This chain joins TRBV12-3 or TRBV12-4 and TRBJ1-5. The CDR3 runs to 12 residues. The CDR3 here is CASTAIGQPQHF.